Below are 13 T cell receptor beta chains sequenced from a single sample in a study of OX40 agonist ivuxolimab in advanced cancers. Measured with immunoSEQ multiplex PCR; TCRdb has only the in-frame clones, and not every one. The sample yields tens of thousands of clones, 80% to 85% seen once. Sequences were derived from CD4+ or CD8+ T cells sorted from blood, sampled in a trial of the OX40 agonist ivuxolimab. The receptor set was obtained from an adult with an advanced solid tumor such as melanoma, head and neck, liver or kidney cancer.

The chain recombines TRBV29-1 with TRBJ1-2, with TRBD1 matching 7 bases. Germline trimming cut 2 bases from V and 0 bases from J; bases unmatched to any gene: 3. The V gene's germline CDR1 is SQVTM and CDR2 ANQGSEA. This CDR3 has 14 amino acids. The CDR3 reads CSVERTGANYGYTF. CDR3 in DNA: TGCAGCGTTGAAAGGACAGGCGCTAACTATGGCTACACCTTC.

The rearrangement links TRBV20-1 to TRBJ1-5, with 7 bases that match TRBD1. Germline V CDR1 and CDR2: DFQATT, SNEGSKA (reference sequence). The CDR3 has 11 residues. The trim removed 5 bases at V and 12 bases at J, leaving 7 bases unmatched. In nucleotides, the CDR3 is TGCAGTGCTGTCACAGGGGAGCACCAGCATTTT. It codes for CSAVTGEHQHF.

The DNA of the CDR3 is TGTGCCAGCAGTGAAGGCAGCGGGACCCTCGGAGAGCAGTACTTC. It translates to CASSEGSGTLGEQYF. V usage is TRBV25-1 and J usage is TRBJ2-7; TRBD2 agrees at 7 bases. V was clipped by 2 bases and J by 7 bases; unmatched bases: 11. The CDR3 extends over 15 amino acids. Germline V gives CDR1 MGHDK, CDR2 SYGVNS.

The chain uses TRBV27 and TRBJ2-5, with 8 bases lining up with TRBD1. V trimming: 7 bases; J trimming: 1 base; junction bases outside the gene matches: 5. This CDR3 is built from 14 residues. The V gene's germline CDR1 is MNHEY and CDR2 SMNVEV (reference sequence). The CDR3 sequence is CASTNRGTQETQYF. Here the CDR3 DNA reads TGTGCCAGCACCAACAGGGGGACCCAAGAGACCCAGTACTTC.

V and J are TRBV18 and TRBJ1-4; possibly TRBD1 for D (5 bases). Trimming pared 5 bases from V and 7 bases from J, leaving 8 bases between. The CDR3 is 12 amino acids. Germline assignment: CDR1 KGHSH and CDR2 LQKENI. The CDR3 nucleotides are TGTGCCAGCTCAGCAGGGACTGAAAAACTGTTTTTT. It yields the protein CASSAGTEKLFF.

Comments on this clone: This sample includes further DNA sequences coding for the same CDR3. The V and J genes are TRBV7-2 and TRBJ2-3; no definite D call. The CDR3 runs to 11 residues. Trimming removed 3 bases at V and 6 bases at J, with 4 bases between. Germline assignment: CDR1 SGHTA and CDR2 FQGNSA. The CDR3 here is CASSFGDTQYF. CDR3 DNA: TGTGCCAGCAGCTTTGGGGATACGCAGTATTTT.

The CDR3 region has the DNA TGTGCCAGCAGCTTAGTATCGGGAAACACCATATATTTT. It yields the protein CASSLVSGNTIYF. The chain carries TRBV7-9 and TRBJ1-3; D remains unclear. This CDR3 is built from 13 residues. Trimming removed 1 base at V and 4 bases at J, with 5 bases between. Germline CDR1 and CDR2: SEHNR and FQNEAQ (reference sequence). Full variable domain (remainder filled in from reference TRBV7-9 and TRBJ1-3): DTGVSQNPRHKITKRGQNVTFRCDPISEHNRLYWYRQTLGQGPEFLTYFQNEAQLEKSRLLSDRFSAERPKGSFSTLEIQRTEQGDSAMYLCASSLVSGNTIYFGEGSWLTVV.

CDR3 bases: TGCAGCGTTTTAGACACGAACACTGAAGCTTTCTTT. Translated: CSVLDTNTEAFF. The chain combines TRBV29-1 with TRBJ1-1; D is unclear. Trimming cost V 5 bases and J 1 base, with 8 bases left between them. The CDR3 is made up of 12 amino acids. CDR1 is SQVTM, CDR2 ANQGSEA, per germline.

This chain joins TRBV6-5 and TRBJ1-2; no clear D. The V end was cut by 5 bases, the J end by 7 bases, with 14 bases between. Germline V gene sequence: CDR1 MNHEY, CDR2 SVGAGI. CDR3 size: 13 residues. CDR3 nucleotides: TGTGCCAGCAGTAAGGACCGATCTTCTGGCTACACCTTC. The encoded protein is CASSKDRSSGYTF.

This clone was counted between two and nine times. This CDR3 reads CASDGGTPYGYTF. CDR3 DNA: TGTGCCAGCGATGGGGGGACTCCCTATGGCTACACCTTC. The J gene is TRBJ1-2, the V gene TRBV6-1; a possible D gene is TRBD1 (5 bases). Trimming left V 8 bases short and J 4 bases short, with 14 bases between. Germline V gives CDR1 MNHNS, CDR2 SASEGT. The CDR3 runs 13 residues.

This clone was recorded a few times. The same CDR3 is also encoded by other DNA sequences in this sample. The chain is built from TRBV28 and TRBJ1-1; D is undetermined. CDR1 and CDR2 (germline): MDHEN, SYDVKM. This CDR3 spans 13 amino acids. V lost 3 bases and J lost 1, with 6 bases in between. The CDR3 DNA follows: TGTGCCAGCAGTTTGTATGAGAACACTGAAGCTTTCTTT. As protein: CASSLYENTEAFF.

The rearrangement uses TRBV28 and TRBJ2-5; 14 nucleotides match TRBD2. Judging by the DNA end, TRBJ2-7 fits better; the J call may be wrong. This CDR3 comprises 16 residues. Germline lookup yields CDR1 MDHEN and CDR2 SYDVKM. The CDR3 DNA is TGTGCCAGCAGAAATATAGGGACTAGCGGGAGCTACGAGCAGTACTTC. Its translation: CASRNIGTSGSYEQYF.

The CDR3 region is CSVEDRRAQHF. The CDR3 DNA is TGCAGCGTTGAAGATAGGAGGGCCCAGCATTTT. The chain links TRBV29-1 to TRBJ1-5; D not certain. Trimming removed 0 bases at V and 11 bases at J, with 8 bases between. Germline V lookup: CDR1 SQVTM, CDR2 ANQGSEA. This CDR3 is 11 amino acids long.